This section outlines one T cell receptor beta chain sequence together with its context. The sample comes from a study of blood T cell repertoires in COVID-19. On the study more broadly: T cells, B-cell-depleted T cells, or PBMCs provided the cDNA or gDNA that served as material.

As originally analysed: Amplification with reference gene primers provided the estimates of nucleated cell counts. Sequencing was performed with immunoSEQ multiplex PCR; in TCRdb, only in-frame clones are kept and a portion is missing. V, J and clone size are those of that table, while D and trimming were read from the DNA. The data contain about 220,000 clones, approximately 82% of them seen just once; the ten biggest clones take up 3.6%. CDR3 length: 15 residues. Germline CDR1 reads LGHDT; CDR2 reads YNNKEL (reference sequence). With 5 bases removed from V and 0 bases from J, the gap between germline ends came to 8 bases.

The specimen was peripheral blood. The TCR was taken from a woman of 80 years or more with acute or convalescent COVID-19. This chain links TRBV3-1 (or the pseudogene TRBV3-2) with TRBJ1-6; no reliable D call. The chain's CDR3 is CASSELSSYNSPLHF. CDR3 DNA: TGTGCCAGCAGCGAGCTGAGCTCCTATAATTCACCCCTCCACTTT.